This TCR beta chain was sequenced during a study of control samples from healthy donors and cancer patients. This table comes from immunoSEQ multiplex PCR, and its TCRdb copy is limited to in-frame clones, with some not included. The sample contains about 98,000 clones, roughly 82% of which appear only once. V dropped 3 bases and J dropped 8 bases, with 5 bases sitting between them. The germline gives CDR1 SGHTA, CDR2 FQGNSA. The CDR3 is made up of 11 amino acids. The sample comprised blood. This receptor was obtained from a man in his 60s in good health. The chain carries TRBV7-2 and TRBJ1-3; D remains unclear. Written as DNA, the CDR3 is TGTGCCAGCAGCTTGTCGGACACCATATATTTT. Amino acids: CASSLSDTIYF.